The clone carrying this T cell receptor (beta chain) has only a few counts. Amplification of TCR beta CDR3 regions used RNA as the template. An initial round of RT-PCR targeting the TCR CDR3 relied on the HTBI primer set. TCRdb passed the multiplex PCR reads through MiXCR, listing each CDR3 protein once. The sample shows 200,000 or so distinct CDR3 sequences, around 17% of them seen only once. Germline CDR1 SGHDT, CDR2 YYEEEE. Trimming removed 0 bases from V and 4 bases from J, with 12 bases in between. The CDR3 extends over 15 amino acids. The sample comes from a study of T cells in Graves' hyperthyroidism and ophthalmopathy.

Specimen: blood. The genes are TRBV5-6 and TRBJ2-3; weak D call: TRBD2 (5 bases). The origin of this receptor is a woman aged 45-65 years with Graves' hyperthyroidism. This CDR3 reads CASSLADFPPDTQYF. The CDR3 DNA reads as TGTGCCAGCAGCTTGGCGGACTTCCCCCCAGATACGCAGTATTTT.